This T cell receptor beta chain was sequenced for a study of control samples from healthy donors and cancer patients. Trimming cost V 3 bases and J 4 bases; bases outside gene matches: 6. Germline CDR1 KGHSH, CDR2 LQKENI. The CDR3 contains 15 residues. Clones were sequenced by immunoSEQ multiplex PCR, and TCRdb holds only the in-frame ones, with some missing. This sample has around 180,000 clones, with about 86% found just once. Sequenced input: blood. This sequence was found in a woman aged 30 to 39 in good health. The chain joins TRBV18 to TRBJ1-3; TRBD1 agrees at 7 bases. This CDR3 is CASSPDRERGNTIYF. The CDR3 coding sequence is TGTGCCAGCTCACCCGACAGGGAGAGGGGAAACACCATATATTTT.